These 22 T cell receptor beta chains share one sample of origin, sequenced in a study of Graves' ophthalmopathy and Graves' hyperthyroidism. RNA served as the template for amplifying TCR beta CDR3 regions. RT-PCR with HTBI primers came first, then second-round multiplex PCR. MiXCR, applied by TCRdb to the multiplex PCR reads, yields one record per CDR3 protein. The sample includes around 1,200,000 distinct CDR3 sequences, about 35% of them seen just once. Source material: peripheral blood or thyroid tissue (not recorded which). The receptors were sampled from an adult man with Graves' hyperthyroidism.

The rearrangement joins TRBV7-2 to TRBJ1-3; a possible D gene is TRBD1 (5 bases). Trimming stripped 0 bases from V and 2 bases from J, with 11 bases between. CDR1 is SGHTA and CDR2 is FQGNSA in the germline V gene. This CDR3 is 16 amino acids long. The CDR3 nucleotides read TGTGCCAGCAGCTTAGCCTGGGGGTTAACTGGAAACACCATATATTTT. Translating gives CASSLAWGLTGNTIYF.

The chain has TRBV2 and TRBJ1-5, with 10 bases lining up with TRBD1. With 6 bases clipped from V and 6 bases from J, the junction kept 5 bases outside the gene matches. From germline, CDR1 is SNHLY and CDR2 FYNNEI. The CDR3 is 14 amino acids. CDR3 amino acids: CASRGTGEGQPQHF. The CDR3, as DNA: TGTGCCAGCAGGGGGACAGGGGAGGGTCAGCCCCAGCATTTT.

The chain uses TRBV20-1 and TRBJ1-6; D is unclear. V lost 3 bases and J lost 7, with 7 bases in between. CDR1 DFQATT and CDR2 SNEGSKA come from the germline V gene (reference sequence). The CDR3 length is 12 residues. The CDR3: CSARSVNSPLHF. DNA for the CDR3: TGCAGTGCTAGGAGCGTAAATTCACCCCTCCACTTT.

The sample holds many counts of this clonotype. CDR3 nucleotides: TGTGCCATCAGTGAACCGACTGGAGAGACCCAGTACTTC. It encodes CAISEPTGETQYF. J is TRBJ2-5 and V is TRBV10-3; D remains unclear. CDR3 length: 13 residues. V lost 3 bases to trimming and J lost 4 bases, with 9 bases between them. Germline V CDR1 and CDR2: ENHRY, SYGVKD.

This clonotype was found a few times. The chain has TRBV30 and TRBJ1-1; a weak D match, TRBD1 (6 bases). This CDR3 has 12 amino acids. Deletions cut 4 bases from V and 5 bases from J, with 11 bases between. Germline V lookup: CDR1 GTSNPN, CDR2 SVGIG (reference sequence). The CDR3, as DNA: TGTGCCTGGATAGCCAGGGGAACTGAAGCTTTCTTT. Translated: CAWIARGTEAFF. Variable domain in full (rest from reference TRBV30 and TRBJ1-1): SQTIHQWPATLVQPVGSPLSLECTVEGTSNPNLYWYRQAAGRGLQLLFYSVGIGQISSEVPQNLSASRPQDRQFILSSKKLLLSDSGFYLCAWIARGTEAFFGQGTRLTVV.

V and J are TRBV15 and TRBJ1-5; no clear D. Germline V gene lookup returns CDR1 LNHNV and CDR2 YYDKDF (reference sequence). The CDR3 has 15 amino acids. V shed 10 bases and J shed 2 bases, with 18 bases lying between them. Here the CDR3 reads CASSPPEAGNQPQHF. The CDR3 DNA reads TGTGCCAGCAGTCCCCCAGAAGCGGGCAATCAGCCCCAGCATTTT.

This clonotype was seen more than once but under ten times. The J gene is TRBJ1-6, the V gene TRBV6-1; tentative D call: TRBD1 (5 bases). The V end was cut by 1 base, the J end by 10 bases, with 8 bases between. The CDR3 is 13 residues long. Germline V gene data show CDR1 as MNHNS and CDR2 as SASEGT. The CDR3 DNA follows: TGTGCCAGCAGTGAAGAGGGGTTCTCACCCCTCCACTTT. It is translated as CASSEEGFSPLHF.

This clonotype has ten or more counts. This chain connects TRBV7-8 to TRBJ2-6, with D perhaps TRBD1 or TRBD2 (5 bases each). This CDR3 spans 18 amino acids. Trimming shortened V by 5 bases and J by 2 bases, and 19 bases separated the two germline ends. Germline V gene data show CDR1 as SGHVS and CDR2 as FQNEAQ. In nucleotides, the CDR3 is TGTGCCAGCAGCAGAGCCGGGACGGCCTTTGCTGGGGCCAACGTCCTGACTTTC. Translation gives CASSRAGTAFAGANVLTF.

The chain links TRBV12-3 or TRBV12-4 to TRBJ1-6; no firm D call. V was cut by 5 bases and J by 10 bases, with 15 bases left in between. The CDR3 extends over 14 amino acids. CDR3 nucleotides: TGTGCCAGCAGTAGCGGCAGTGTGGGATCACCCCTCCACTTT. Its translation is CASSSGSVGSPLHF.

The chain carries TRBV25-1 and TRBJ1-5; TRBD1 matches 7 bases. Germline assignment: CDR1 MGHDK and CDR2 SYGVNS. After removal of 4 bases from V and 7 bases from J, the junction contained 19 bases not matched to a gene. CDR3 length equals 18 residues. Here the CDR3 DNA reads TGTGCCAGCAGTGCTAGAGATAGCAGGGGGGTAAGGACCCAGCCCCAGCATTTT. Its protein product is CASSARDSRGVRTQPQHF.

This clonotype appeared many times. The chain is built from TRBV7-7 and TRBJ2-2, with TRBD1 matching over 7 bases. Germline V gives CDR1 SSHAT, CDR2 FNYEAQ (reference sequence). The CDR3 is 17 residues long. V was clipped by 5 bases and J by 4 bases; unmatched bases: 13. This chain's CDR3 is CASSPSSRPGGTGELFF. CDR3 bases: TGTGCCAGCAGCCCTAGTTCTCGGCCAGGGGGCACCGGGGAGCTGTTTTTT.

Ten or more counts support this clonotype. V is TRBV29-1 and J is TRBJ2-2; 9 bases line up with TRBD1. The length of the CDR3 is 14 residues. After removal of 5 bases from V and 3 bases from J, the junction contained 4 bases not matched to a gene. From germline, CDR1 is SQVTM and CDR2 ANQGSEA. CDR3 DNA sequence: TGCAGCGTTTCGGACAGGGGCTACACCGGGGAGCTGTTTTTT. Translation: CSVSDRGYTGELFF.

This clonotype showed up just once. The rearrangement uses TRBV29-1 and TRBJ1-2; possibly TRBD1 for D (6 bases). CDR1 SQVTM and CDR2 ANQGSEA come from the germline V gene. V gave up 8 bases and J gave up 8 bases, with 18 bases separating them. There are 12 residues in the CDR3. The DNA of the CDR3 is TGCAGCTTGGACAGTCGCCGTTTGGGCTACACCTTC. Its translation: CSLDSRRLGYTF. Complete variable domain (other parts from reference TRBV29-1 and TRBJ1-2): SAVISQKPSRDICQRGTSLTIQCQVDSQVTMMFWYRQQPGQSLTLIATANQGSEATYESGFVIDKFPISRPNLTFSTLTVSNMSPEDSSIYLCSLDSRRLGYTFGSGTRLTVV.

The genes are TRBV5-8 and TRBJ2-7; TRBD1 matches 8 bases. The V and J ends lost 4 bases and 5 bases, in that order; junction bases with no gene match: 8. The CDR3 runs 14 residues. Germline assignment: CDR1 SGHTS and CDR2 YDEGEE. The CDR3 coding sequence is TGTGCCAGCAGCAATGGACAGGGCAGGGACGAGCAGTACTTC. This codes for CASSNGQGRDEQYF.

Many counts were recorded for this clonotype. The V gene is TRBV7-2, the J gene TRBJ2-7; 10 bases map to TRBD2. Germline values: CDR1 SGHTA, CDR2 FQGNSA. The CDR3 consists of 17 residues. V dropped 0 bases and J dropped 1; count of bases not matched to a gene: 6. The CDR3 DNA reads as TGTGCCAGCAGCTTAGCGTCACTAGCGGGGCAATCCTACGAGCAGTACTTC. Its translation is CASSLASLAGQSYEQYF.

There are a few counts of this clonotype. This chain uses TRBV6-1 with TRBJ1-6; D uncertain. Trimming left V 0 bases short and J 7 bases short, with 4 bases between. This CDR3 contains 13 residues. Germline V gives CDR1 MNHNS, CDR2 SASEGT. CDR3 sequence: CASSEADNSPLHF. For the CDR3, the DNA is TGTGCCAGCAGTGAAGCTGACAATTCACCCCTCCACTTT.

The rearrangement uses TRBV7-9 and TRBJ2-7; possibly TRBD1 for D (6 bases). CDR1 and CDR2 (germline): SEHNR, FQNEAQ (reference sequence). V was clipped by 3 bases and J by 2 bases, with 14 bases between them. The CDR3 runs 15 residues. For the CDR3, the DNA is TGTGCCAGCAGCTTCAAGGCGAACAGGGCCTACGAGCAGTACTTC. Amino acids: CASSFKANRAYEQYF.

This clonotype was seen repeatedly, ten times or more. The rearrangement joins TRBV4-1 to TRBJ2-5; D not certain. This CDR3 has 14 amino acids. Trimming removed 6 bases at V and 5 bases at J, with 16 bases between. Germline V gene sequence: CDR1 MGHRA, CDR2 YSYEKL. This CDR3 reads CASRPRLGQETQYF. The CDR3 coding sequence is TGCGCCAGCAGACCCAGACTTGGCCAGGAGACCCAGTACTTC.

The chain carries TRBV29-1 and TRBJ1-1; TRBD1 aligns across 9 bases. Germline V gene lookup returns CDR1 SQVTM and CDR2 ANQGSEA. There are 14 residues in the CDR3. The J segment lost 0 bases and the V segment lost 7 bases, leaving 6 bases of the junction unmatched. The CDR3 bases are TGCAGCGCACCACGGGACAGGGTGAACACTGAAGCTTTCTTT. As protein: CSAPRDRVNTEAFF. Full variable domain (missing parts from reference TRBV29-1 and TRBJ1-1): SAVISQKPSRDICQRGTSLTIQCQVDSQVTMMFWYRQQPGQSLTLIATANQGSEATYESGFVIDKFPISRPNLTFSTLTVSNMSPEDSSIYLCSAPRDRVNTEAFFGQGTRLTVV.

This clonotype showed up just a few times. This chain links TRBV7-9 with TRBJ2-2, with no clear D. Germline loops: CDR1 SEHNR, CDR2 FQNEAQ (reference sequence). The CDR3 runs 16 residues. The V gene lost 5 bases and the J gene lost 5 bases, with 18 bases spanning the gap. CDR3 DNA: TGTGCCAGCAGCCCCGGACGATCAGCACGTACCGGGGAGCTGTTTTTT. Translation gives CASSPGRSARTGELFF.

The chain joins TRBV2 to TRBJ2-7; D is undetermined. This CDR3 is 13 amino acids long. V dropped 4 bases and J dropped 2 bases, with 9 bases sitting between them. CDR1 is SNHLY, CDR2 FYNNEI, per germline. Here the CDR3 reads CASSVNRAYEQYF. CDR3 DNA: TGTGCCAGCAGTGTCAACCGAGCCTACGAGCAGTACTTC.

A remark on this clonotype: One base away lies a much larger clone, so this may be a sequencing read error. V gene TRBV12-3 or TRBV12-4 combines with J gene TRBJ1-5, with D perhaps matching TRBD1 (6 bases). CDR3 length: 14 residues. The CDR3 DNA follows: TGTGCCGGCAGTATTCGACAGGCCAATCAGCCCCAGCATTTT. It translates to CAGSIRQANQPQHF.